These T cell receptor beta chains were read from a single sample in a study of early T cells in non-severe SARS-CoV-2 infection. MiXCR, run by TCRdb on the 5' RACE reads, gives a single entry per CDR3 protein. The sample holds around 80,000 distinct CDR3 sequences, about 11% seen once. The sequenced sample was whole blood, obtained at baseline. The receptors were sampled from an adult who was a healthcare worker with PCR-confirmed SARS-CoV-2 infection or an uninfected control (not recorded which). Each CDR3 is given with its conserved first and last residue. The D gene is left open where the match is weak. Size tells how often a clone was seen (once, few, many) or the class of an expanded clone, and some rows leave it out.

D	size	V	J	CDR3	DNA
.	few	TRBV19	TRBJ1-1	CASRRKQGGTEAFF	TGTGCCAGTCGACGTAAACAGGGTGGCACTGAAGCTTTCTTT
.	few	TRBV7-2	TRBJ2-2	CASSLSIGATGELFF	TGTGCCAGCAGCCTTTCTATCGGGGCCACCGGGGAGCTGTTTTTT
.	.	TRBV7-3	TRBJ1-2	CASSLEAGVGYTF	TGTGCCAGCAGCTTGGAGGCAGGGGTCGGCTACACCTTC
.	few	TRBV30	TRBJ2-5	CAWKGDLGTQETQYF	TGTGCCTGGAAAGGGGACCTCGGTACACAAGAGACCCAGTACTTC
TRBD1	few	TRBV7-3	TRBJ1-1	CASSETGGLNTEAFF	TGTGCCAGCAGCGAAACAGGGGGTTTGAACACTGAAGCTTTCTTT
.	few	TRBV9	TRBJ2-2	CASSQWTDSTGELFF	TGTGCCAGCAGCCAATGGACAGACTCCACCGGGGAGCTGTTTTTT
TRBD1	.	TRBV10-3	TRBJ1-2	CAISEGDRGYGYTF	TGTGCCATCAGTGAGGGGGACAGGGGATATGGCTACACCTTC
TRBD2	few	TRBV10-3	TRBJ2-5	CAIGSGEGAQYF	TGTGCCATCGGTAGCGGGGAAGGGGCCCAGTACTTC
TRBD1	many	TRBV28	TRBJ2-7	CASVRDRASYEQYF	TGTGCCAGCGTCCGGGACAGGGCATCCTACGAGCAGTACTTC
TRBD1	many	TRBV6-1	TRBJ2-2	CASRPGGGEGLTGELFF	TGTGCCAGCCGTCCAGGGGGCGGAGAAGGGTTAACCGGGGAGCTGTTTTTT
.	.	TRBV7-9	TRBJ1-5	CASGQGGNQPQHF	TGTGCCAGCGGGCAGGGCGGGAATCAGCCCCAGCATTTT
.	.	TRBV12-5	TRBJ1-6	CASGLVQSPLHF	TGTGCTAGTGGTTTGGTGCAGTCACCCCTCCACTTT
.	many	TRBV11-1	TRBJ2-2	CASRVRATGELFF	TGTGCCAGCAGAGTCCGAGCCACCGGGGAGCTGTTTTTT
TRBD2	.	TRBV5-1	TRBJ2-5	CASSEGLVQETQYF	TGCGCCAGCAGCGAGGGACTAGTTCAAGAGACCCAGTACTTC
.	.	TRBV6-5	TRBJ1-2	CASSYSSGTDYGYTF	TGTGCCAGCAGTTACTCCTCCGGGACGGACTATGGCTACACCTTC
.	few	TRBV27	TRBJ1-4	CASRQGFNNEKLFF	TGTGCCAGCAGACAGGGTTTTAATAATGAAAAACTGTTTTTT
TRBD1	.	TRBV6-5	TRBJ1-2	CATGGTGGWNGYTF	TGTGCCACCGGGGGTACAGGGGGTTGGAATGGCTACACCTTC
TRBD1	.	TRBV6-6	TRBJ1-6	CASRDRGNSPLHF	TGTGCCAGCCGGGACAGAGGTAATTCACCCCTCCACTTT
TRBD2	.	TRBV12-3/TRBV12-4	TRBJ2-3	CASSLASGGADTQYF	TGTGCCAGCAGTTTAGCGAGCGGGGGGGCAGATACGCAGTATTTT
.	.	TRBV7-2	TRBJ2-3	CASSYDPATDTQYF	TGTGCCAGCAGCTACGACCCTGCCACAGATACGCAGTATTTT
.	.	TRBV7-2	TRBJ1-6	CASRTKRNSPLHF	TGTGCCAGCCGGACAAAACGAAATTCACCCCTCCACTTT
.	few	TRBV5-6	TRBJ1-2	CASSLAGEYYGYTF	TGTGCCAGCAGCTTGGCGGGGGAGTACTATGGCTACACCTTC
TRBD2	few	TRBV7-2	TRBJ2-3	CASSSGGEQLDTQYF	TGTGCCAGCAGCTCCGGGGGGGAGCAATTAGATACGCAGTATTTT
TRBD1	.	TRBV19	TRBJ1-5	CASSTTGSSNQPQHF	TGTGCCAGTAGTACGACAGGGTCCAGCAATCAGCCCCAGCATTTT
TRBD2	.	TRBV5-4	TRBJ2-2	CASSKELASTGELFF	TGTGCCAGCAGCAAAGAACTAGCGTCCACCGGGGAGCTGTTTTTT
.	.	TRBV25-1	TRBJ2-3	CASSEVHPADTQYF	TGTGCCAGCAGTGAAGTCCACCCGGCGGATACGCAGTATTTT
.	.	TRBV29-1	TRBJ1-1	CSVEGGANTEAFF	TGCAGCGTTGAAGGGGGGGCGAACACTGAAGCTTTCTTT